This T cell receptor (beta chain) is drawn from a study of Ad26.COV2.S vaccination and SARS-CoV-2 variants. Study in general: Donor got 5x10^10 or 1x10^11 viral particles of Ad26.COV2.S. Study-wide results and caveats: Spike-specific TCR breadth was greater after Ad26.COV2.S than placebo. Those who received vaccine or placebo ended up with similar non-spike TCR breadth. An underestimation of total T cell responses may have resulted from the TCR breadth and depth analyses.

On this clone: What it recognizes is unknown.

Germline assignment: CDR1 MNHNY and CDR2 SVGAGI (reference sequence). This CDR3 is 14 amino acids long. V shed 10 bases, J shed 2 bases, and the junction held 9 bases outside the gene matches. Sequenced by immunoSEQ multiplex PCR; TCRdb stores in-frame clones only, minus some. Of about 280,000 clones listed, 80% to 90% are singletons. Described treatment: 15 to 20 received Ad26.COV2.S at low or high dose, single or two shots; 5 received placebo; per-sample allocation not given. Collection of samples fell on day 63 after the first vaccine or placebo injection. The sequence was obtained from a person aged 18-60 years who received the Ad26.COV2.S COVID-19 vaccine or a placebo. The specimen was peripheral blood, collected in a trial of Ad26.COV2.S vaccine versus placebo. This chain joins TRBV6-6 and TRBJ2-7, with 9 bases matching TRBD1. CDR3 protein: CATTGTGPAYEQYF. Here the CDR3 DNA reads TGTGCCACGACGGGGACAGGGCCAGCCTACGAGCAGTACTTC.